This T cell receptor (beta chain) was sequenced during a study of blood T cell repertoires in COVID-19. Study background: COVID-19 samples collected from the United States, Italy and Spain covered acute and convalescent phases. Sample material is recorded as cDNA or gDNA derived from T cells, B-cell-depleted T cells, or PBMCs.

The germline gives CDR1 LGHDT, CDR2 YNNKEL (reference sequence). Deletions cut 4 bases from V and 2 bases from J, with 14 bases between. The CDR3 length is 15 residues. The authors' processing: Reference gene primer amplification in the assay estimated nucleated cell counts. Using immunoSEQ multiplex PCR, the repertoire was profiled, and TCRdb retains in-frame clones only, with some absent. For V, J and clone size, that table is used; D and trimming come from the DNA. Of around 120,000 clones in the sample, over 75% are singletons; the top ten hold roughly a tenth. This chain connects TRBV3-1 (or the pseudogene TRBV3-2) to TRBJ1-1; D is unclear. The sample consisted of peripheral blood. The TCR sequence derives from a man older than 75 with acute or convalescent COVID-19. For the CDR3, the DNA is TGTGCCAGCAGCCTTAAGAGGCCATCCAACACTGAAGCTTTCTTT. Its translation is CASSLKRPSNTEAFF.